Below, one T cell receptor (beta chain) is given with its context. TCRdb re-called the 5' RACE reads and gives one entry per CDR3 protein, without DNA. This sample's table has 500,000 to 700,000 distinct CDR3 sequences. Germline V lookup: CDR1 SEHNR, CDR2 FQNEAQ (reference sequence). The CDR3 has 13 residues. This entry belongs to a study of T cells expressing NK-cell markers. Overall study: With respect to HCMV, seven of the eight sequenced donors were seropositive, and one was seronegative.

Sequences were obtained from blood T cells: a sorted CD56 or NKG2C T cell subset, CD4+ or CD8+ T cells, or bulk PBMC T cells (not recorded which). The sequence was collected from a young man in good health. The J gene is TRBJ2-3, the V gene TRBV7-9; TCRdb returns TRBD1, unconfirmable since there is no DNA. CDR3 loop: CATGESRVDTQYF.